The 8 T cell receptor beta chains reported below all come from one sample, sequenced in a study of blood T cell repertoires in COVID-19. Assay: immunoSEQ multiplex PCR; the TCRdb copy retains only in-frame clones and omits some. Of 200,000 to 250,000 clones listed, 80% to 85% are singletons. The sequenced material came from peripheral blood. The receptor source for this set is a woman aged 80 or over with active or convalescent COVID-19.

CDR3 sequence reads: CASSPFSGQETQYF. DNA for the CDR3: TGTGCCAGCAGCCCATTTAGCGGCCAAGAGACCCAGTACTTC. The V and J genes are TRBV9 and TRBJ2-5, with D possibly matching TRBD2 (6 bases). The CDR3 consists of 14 residues. V lost 4 bases and J lost 1, with 11 bases in between. Germline lookup yields CDR1 SGDLS and CDR2 YYNGEE.

The rearrangement links TRBV11-3 to TRBJ2-1; D is possibly TRBD1 (8 bases). The CDR3 extends over 15 amino acids. V lost 4 bases and J 4 bases, leaving 14 bases between the germline ends. CDR1 is SGHNT, CDR2 YENEEA, per germline. In DNA, the CDR3 is TGTGCCAGCAGCTGGACAGGGAGGGAATACAATGAGCAGTTCTTC. As protein: CASSWTGREYNEQFF. The full variable domain, its missing parts supplied by reference TRBV11-3 and TRBJ2-1, is EAGVVQSPRYKIIEKKQPVAFWCNPISGHNTLYWYLQNLGQGPELLIRYENEEAVDDSQLPKDRFSAERLKGVDSTLKIQPAELGDSAVYLCASSWTGREYNEQFFGPGTRLTVL.

In its sample, this clone was seen once. The chain carries TRBV5-1 and TRBJ2-2; D remains unclear. CDR3 length: 14 residues. Germline assignment: CDR1 SGHRS and CDR2 YFSETQ. The V end was cut by 4 bases, the J end by 6 bases, with 13 bases between. The CDR3 DNA reads TGCGCCAGCAGCGTGGATCCCTCCGCCGGGGAGCTGTTTTTT. Translated: CASSVDPSAGELFF.

V and J are TRBV24-1 and TRBJ2-1, with 11 nucleotides matching TRBD2. CDR3 size: 15 residues. Germline V gives CDR1 KGHDR, CDR2 SFDVKD. Trimming at V came to 6 bases and at J to 3 bases, leaving 3 bases not matched to a gene. The CDR3 DNA is TGTGCCACCAGTTCCGGGACTAGCGGCTACAATGAGCAGTTCTTC. Amino acids: CATSSGTSGYNEQFF.

The chain joins TRBV15 to TRBJ2-1; tentatively, D is TRBD2 (6 bases). The CDR3 contains 15 residues. Germline V gene lookup returns CDR1 LNHNV and CDR2 YYDKDF (reference sequence). Between the trimmed V and J ends, which lost 0 bases and 6 bases, there was a span of 12 bases. CDR3 region: CATSRDAVGGNEQFF. For the CDR3, the DNA is TGTGCCACCAGCAGAGATGCGGTGGGGGGCAATGAGCAGTTCTTC.

This sequence joins TRBV18 and TRBJ2-5; 7 nucleotides agree with TRBD2. CDR3 length: 15 amino acids. The ends lost 3 bases at V and 1 base at J; junction bases unmatched: 5. The V gene's germline CDR1 is KGHSH and CDR2 LQKENI. The CDR3 loop reads CASSPVAGAQETQYF. CDR3 coding DNA: TGTGCCAGCTCACCCGTAGCGGGTGCCCAAGAGACCCAGTACTTC. The complete variable domain, with remaining parts taken from reference TRBV18 and TRBJ2-5, reads NAGVMQNPRHLVRRRGQEARLRCSPMKGHSHVYWYRQLPEEGLKFMVYLQKENIIDESGMPKERFSAEFPKEGPSILRIQQVVRGDSAAYFCASSPVAGAQETQYFGPGTRLLVL.

The chain employs TRBV18 and TRBJ2-1, with D possibly matching TRBD1 (5 bases). Germline V gene sequence: CDR1 KGHSH, CDR2 LQKENI. The CDR3 runs 15 residues. The germline V and J ends were trimmed by 0 bases and 5 bases, with 11 bases remaining between them. CDR3 in DNA: TGTGCCAGCTCACCACCTAGCAGGGCCAACAATGAGCAGTTCTTC. Residues: CASSPPSRANNEQFF.

This CDR3 reads CATSRDSRENTEAFF. In nucleotides, the CDR3 is TGTGCCACCAGCAGAGATTCCAGGGAGAACACTGAAGCTTTCTTT. The rearrangement links TRBV15 to TRBJ1-1; D is perhaps TRBD1 (5 bases). The V gene lost 0 bases and the J gene lost 1 base, with 9 bases spanning the gap. This CDR3 spans 15 amino acids. Germline CDR1 and CDR2: LNHNV and YYDKDF (reference sequence).